This section outlines one T cell receptor beta chain sequence together with its context. What it recognizes is unknown. The CDR3 contains 16 residues. The germline CDR1 and CDR2 sequences are KGHSH and LQKENI. Germline trimming cut 3 bases from V and 6 bases from J; bases unmatched to any gene: 7. The sample comes from a study of shared clonotypes between healthy human individuals. Study-wide results and caveats: Sharing across four donors was seen in 4.5% to 6.5% of naive CD4 clonotypes.

Libraries were prepared by immunoSEQ multiplex PCR; TCRdb keeps only in-frame clonotypes and omits some of them. The sample records a few million clones, just over 90% being singletons. Those who donated, Caucasian adults without exception, all lived in Nashville, Tennessee. Memory CD4+ cells were the fraction left after CD45RA+ naive selection. The TCR was taken from a man between 18 and 35 years old in good health. Some clones in this sample may be carry-over from other donors' samples. The genes are TRBV18 and TRBJ2-1, with 11 bases identical to TRBD2. The sequencing input was naive CD4+ T cells from PBMCs. Sample subset: CD45RA+ positively selected. The CDR3 region is CASSPILAGVGNEQFF. The CDR3 nucleotides are TGTGCCAGCTCACCGATACTAGCGGGAGTGGGCAATGAGCAGTTCTTC.